One sample yielded the 13 T cell receptor beta chains listed below, sequenced in a study of blood T cell repertoires in COVID-19. The repertoire was sequenced with immunoSEQ multiplex PCR; TCRdb's copy has only in-frame clones and lacks some. Among some 110,000 clones listed, over 60% were seen once. Sequencing input: peripheral blood. The receptors come from a man between 65 and 85 years old with acute or convalescent COVID-19.

This rearrangement joins TRBV25-1 to TRBJ1-1, with D unclear. The V gene's germline CDR1 is MGHDK and CDR2 SYGVNS. This CDR3 comprises 12 residues. Trimming removed 6 bases at V and 3 bases at J, with 8 bases between. The CDR3 bases are TGTGCCAGCAGCCGGCAGGACACTGAAGCTTTCTTT. It codes for CASSRQDTEAFF.

The V and J genes are TRBV19 and TRBJ1-6; tentative D call: TRBD1 (5 bases). This CDR3 region has 17 residues. With 3 bases removed from V and 7 bases from J, the gap between germline ends came to 19 bases. CDR1 and CDR2 (germline): LNHDA, SQIVND (reference sequence). The CDR3 is CASSIAGQGTANSPLHF. DNA of the CDR3: TGTGCCAGTAGTATTGCCGGGCAGGGTACGGCAAATTCACCCCTCCACTTT.

This rearrangement joins TRBV2 to TRBJ2-3, with D unresolved. Deletions cut 7 bases from V and 6 bases from J, with 8 bases between. The length of the CDR3 is 11 residues. The germline V gene encodes CDR1 SNHLY and CDR2 FYNNEI. The CDR3 spells CASTREDTQYF. The CDR3 DNA sequence: TGTGCCAGCACCCGAGAGGATACGCAGTATTTT.

CDR3 coding DNA: TGTGCCAGCAGCCCAGATCAAAACAATGAGCAGTTCTTC. It is translated as CASSPDQNNEQFF. J is TRBJ2-1 and V is TRBV2; no definite D call. Germline values: CDR1 SNHLY, CDR2 FYNNEI. Trimming cost V 6 bases and J 5 bases, with 11 bases left between them. The CDR3 consists of 13 residues.

V usage is TRBV29-1 and J usage is TRBJ1-1, with 7 bases that match TRBD1. This CDR3 has 11 amino acids. The germline gives CDR1 SQVTM, CDR2 ANQGSEA. Germline trimming cut 7 bases from V and 6 bases from J; bases unmatched to any gene: 5. Here the CDR3 reads CSGNTGAEAFF. Here the CDR3 DNA reads TGCAGCGGCAATACAGGGGCTGAAGCTTTCTTT. The full variable domain, in which reference TRBV29-1 and TRBJ1-1 provide the parts outside the CDR3, is SAVISQKPSRDICQRGTSLTIQCQVDSQVTMMFWYRQQPGQSLTLIATANQGSEATYESGFVIDKFPISRPNLTFSTLTVSNMSPEDSSIYLCSGNTGAEAFFGQGTRLTVV.

V gene TRBV19 combines with J gene TRBJ2-7; 10 bases match TRBD1. The CDR3 extends over 16 amino acids. V dropped 5 bases and J dropped 3; count of bases not matched to a gene: 10. Germline V gene sequence: CDR1 LNHDA, CDR2 SQIVND (reference sequence). This CDR3 is CASSPRQGARVYEQYF. CDR3 bases: TGTGCCAGTAGTCCGCGACAGGGGGCAAGGGTCTACGAGCAGTACTTC.

The chain uses TRBV7-3 and TRBJ1-1, with 8 bases that match TRBD1. CDR3 size: 13 residues. CDR1 SGHTA and CDR2 FQGTGA come from the germline V gene. V gave up 1 base and J gave up 8 bases; unmatched junction bases: 3. The CDR3, as DNA: TGTGCCAGCAGCTTAATGCAGGGGGCCGAAGCTTTCTTT. It encodes CASSLMQGAEAFF.

The rearrangement links TRBV18 to TRBJ1-1; D is uncertain. From germline, CDR1 is KGHSH and CDR2 LQKENI. V lost 6 bases and J 2 bases, leaving 10 bases between the germline ends. This CDR3 contains 13 residues. Here the CDR3 reads CASSEGVNTEAFF. CDR3 in DNA: TGTGCCAGCTCCGAAGGAGTTAACACTGAAGCTTTCTTT.

This sequence joins TRBV10-1 and TRBJ2-1; 8 nucleotides match TRBD1. V lost 5 bases and J lost 5; bases outside the gene matches: 5. Per the germline V gene, CDR1 is WNHNN and CDR2 is SYGVQD (reference sequence). The CDR3 totals 14 residues. The CDR3 DNA sequence: TGCGCCAGCAGTCCCCGGACAGGGAACAATGAGCAGTTCTTC. It is translated as CASSPRTGNNEQFF.

The J gene is TRBJ2-7, the V gene TRBV7-2, with 8 bases that match TRBD2. Per the germline V gene, CDR1 is SGHTA and CDR2 is FQGNSA. The ends lost 0 bases at V and 4 bases at J; junction bases unmatched: 11. The CDR3 is 17 residues long. This CDR3 reads CASSLASGVAGPYEQYF. The CDR3 nucleotides read TGTGCCAGCAGCTTAGCCTCGGGTGTAGCGGGGCCGTACGAGCAGTACTTC. Using reference TRBV7-2 and TRBJ2-7 for the parts outside the CDR3, the full variable domain is GAGVSQSPSNKVTEKGKDVELRCDPISGHTALYWYRQSLGQGLEFLIYFQGNSAPDKSGLPSDRFSAERTGGSVSTLTIQRTQQEDSAVYLCASSLASGVAGPYEQYFGPGTRLTVT.

This clone has just a few counts. The chain employs TRBV7-9 and TRBJ1-1; D might be TRBD1 (5 bases). The CDR3 extends over 15 amino acids. V gave up 5 bases and J gave up 1 base, with 14 bases separating them. Looked up from germline, CDR1 is SEHNR and CDR2 is FQNEAQ (reference sequence). CDR3 coding DNA: TGTGCCAGCAGCCCTTACCCAGGGTCGAACACTGAAGCTTTCTTT. This gives the protein CASSPYPGSNTEAFF.

The rearrangement joins TRBV6-5 to TRBJ2-2, with 9 bases fitting TRBD2. This CDR3 is 16 amino acids long. V lost 0 bases to trimming and J lost 5 bases; unmatched junction nucleotides: 4. Germline CDR1 MNHEY, CDR2 SVGAGI. CDR3 sequence reads: CASSYSASGTTGELFF. The DNA of the CDR3 is TGTGCCAGCAGTTACTCGGCTAGCGGGACAACCGGGGAGCTGTTTTTT.

The chain uses TRBV2 and TRBJ2-1; 10 bases agree with TRBD2. Germline assignment: CDR1 SNHLY and CDR2 FYNNEI. Trimming at V came to 5 bases and at J to 0 bases, leaving 4 bases not matched to a gene. The CDR3 extends over 16 amino acids. CDR3 in DNA: TGTGCCAGCAGTTACATAGCGGGAGGCTCCTACAATGAGCAGTTCTTC. It is translated as CASSYIAGGSYNEQFF. The variable domain in full, with the rest retrieved from reference TRBV2 and TRBJ2-1, is EPEVTQTPSHQVTQMGQEVILRCVPISNHLYFYWYRQILGQKVEFLVSFYNNEISEKSEIFDDQFSVERPDGSNFTLKIRSTKLEDSAMYFCASSYIAGGSYNEQFFGPGTRLTVL.